This passage covers 15 T cell receptor beta chains from one sample sequenced in a study of blood T cell repertoires in COVID-19 (dated by TCRdb to 2018 to 2021). Library prep was done by the immunoSEQ multiplex PCR assay. TCRdb stores this immuneACCESS table with in-frame sequences only. Part of the clones is absent; in the studies checked, under half of the shortfall reflects unresolved V genes, and no reason is known for the rest. In all, the sample holds 200,000 to 250,000 clones, and 84% of those were seen once. The top ten constitute less than 20% of the sample. Sequencing input: peripheral blood. These receptors were obtained from a woman over 75 with active or convalescent COVID-19.

This clone appeared once. V usage is TRBV7-6 and J usage is TRBJ2-7; the D gene is possibly TRBD1 (5 bases). Between the trimmed V and J ends, which lost 5 bases and 3 bases, there was a span of 20 bases. The CDR3 extends over 16 amino acids. In germline, CDR1 is SGHVS, CDR2 FNYEAQ. CDR3 protein: CASSPGFRARGYEQYF. For the CDR3, the DNA is TGTGCCAGCAGCCCAGGGTTTCGGGCCCGAGGCTACGAGCAGTACTTC.

The chain recombines TRBV5-1 with TRBJ2-1; TRBD2 aligns across 10 bases. Germline lookup yields CDR1 SGHRS and CDR2 YFSETQ. J gave up 7 bases and V 0 bases, and 4 bases lay outside the gene matches. CDR3 size: 15 residues. CDR3 loop: CASSLESSGRNEQFF. DNA of the CDR3: TGCGCCAGCAGCTTGGAGTCTAGCGGGAGAAATGAGCAGTTCTTC.

V usage is TRBV14 and J usage is TRBJ2-3; D is unresolved. V lost 2 bases, J lost 1 base, and 10 bases lay in between. This CDR3 has 15 residues. Germline V gives CDR1 SGHDN, CDR2 FVKESK. The chain's CDR3 is CASSQREAGTDTQYF. CDR3 nucleotide sequence: TGTGCCAGCAGCCAAAGAGAGGCAGGCACAGATACGCAGTATTTT.

This clone came up a few times. The V call is TRBV2, the J call TRBJ2-5; D unclear. The CDR3 is 12 amino acids. Trimming took 6 bases from V and 2 from J, leaving 7 bases between them. Germline loops: CDR1 SNHLY, CDR2 FYNNEI. The CDR3 nucleotides are TGTGCCAGCAGCCGGTGGCAAGAGACCCAGTACTTC. It translates to CASSRWQETQYF.

This chain uses TRBV12-3 or TRBV12-4 with TRBJ1-1, with 7 bases identical to TRBD1. V dropped 1 base and J dropped 11; count of bases not matched to a gene: 4. CDR3 length equals 12 residues. The CDR3 sequence is CASSLDDRAAFF. The DNA of the CDR3 is TGTGCCAGCAGTTTAGATGACAGGGCTGCTTTCTTT.

The table lists this clone with a few counts. V usage is TRBV6-2 or TRBV6-3 and J usage is TRBJ2-6; TRBD1 agrees at 9 bases. The CDR3 is made up of 18 amino acids. CDR1 is MNHEY and CDR2 is SVGEGT in the germline V gene. Germline trimming cut 6 bases from V and 2 bases from J; bases unmatched to any gene: 11. The DNA for the CDR3 is TGTGCCAGCAGCTATCAGGGACAGGGCTTCGCTGGGGCCAACGTCCTGACTTTC. Protein: CASSYQGQGFAGANVLTF.

The J gene is TRBJ1-1, the V gene TRBV27; D may be TRBD1 (6 bases). Germline CDR1 MNHEY, CDR2 SMNVEV (reference sequence). The CDR3 spans 15 residues. V was trimmed by 3 bases and J by 1 base, leaving 12 bases between them. The CDR3 sequence is CASSLGGGGNTEAFF. CDR3 in DNA: TGTGCCAGCAGTTTGGGGGGCGGGGGGAACACTGAAGCTTTCTTT.

The genes are TRBV5-1 and TRBJ2-7; 8 bases line up with TRBD1. The CDR3 contains 15 residues. CDR1 is SGHRS and CDR2 is YFSETQ in the germline V gene. J lost 2 bases, V lost 0 bases, and 4 bases had no gene match. Written as DNA, the CDR3 is TGCGCCAGCAGCTTGGAAAGGACAGGGACCTACGAGCAGTACTTC. Translated: CASSLERTGTYEQYF. The full variable domain, in which reference TRBV5-1 and TRBJ2-7 provide the parts outside the CDR3, is KAGVTQTPRYLIKTRGQQVTLSCSPISGHRSVSWYQQTPGQGLQFLFEYFSETQRNKGNFPGRFSGRQFSNSRSEMNVSTLELGDSALYLCASSLERTGTYEQYFGPGTRLTVT.

The chain links TRBV25-1 to TRBJ2-1, with D perhaps matching TRBD1 (6 bases). This CDR3 has 15 amino acids. Trimming removed 8 bases at V and 5 bases at J, with 19 bases between. CDR1 and CDR2 (germline): MGHDK, SYGVNS. CDR3 coding DNA: TGTGCCAGCCTGATGGGAACAGGGTGGGACAATGAGCAGTTCTTC. This sequence encodes CASLMGTGWDNEQFF.

The gene calls are TRBV7-8 and TRBJ1-5, with D possibly TRBD1 on 6 matching bases. The germline CDR1 and CDR2 sequences are SGHVS and FQNEAQ. The CDR3 totals 14 residues. Trimming removed 2 bases from V and 4 bases from J, with 9 bases in between. The CDR3 reads CASSLITGNQPQHF. DNA of the CDR3: TGTGCCAGCAGCTTAATCACAGGGAATCAGCCCCAGCATTTT.

The CDR3 sequence is CATSDSGNQPQHF. The DNA for the CDR3 is TGTGCCACCAGTGATTCAGGCAATCAGCCCCAGCATTTT. The chain employs TRBV24-1 and TRBJ1-5; the D is unclear. Trimming took 2 bases from V and 2 from J, leaving 3 bases between them. The CDR3 is made up of 13 amino acids. In germline, CDR1 is KGHDR, CDR2 SFDVKD.

V and J are TRBV19 and TRBJ1-5, with D possibly matching TRBD1 (6 bases). This CDR3 is built from 14 residues. CDR1 and CDR2 from the germline V gene are LNHDA and SQIVND (reference sequence). The germline V and J ends were trimmed by 6 bases and 2 bases, with 11 bases remaining between them. Here the CDR3 reads CASRARGGNQPQHF. In DNA, the CDR3 is TGTGCCAGTAGGGCCAGGGGAGGCAATCAGCCCCAGCATTTT.

This clone was seen just once. The V call is TRBV7-2, the J call TRBJ2-7; 10 bases match TRBD2. The CDR3 is made up of 15 amino acids. CDR1 and CDR2 (germline): SGHTA, FQGNSA. V shed 3 bases, J shed 6 bases, and the junction held 8 bases outside the gene matches. CDR3 in DNA: TGTGCCAGCAGCTTTAGGACTAGCGGAGATAGCGAGCAGTACTTC. It encodes CASSFRTSGDSEQYF.

The V and J genes are TRBV7-2 and TRBJ2-5; D remains unclear. CDR3 length: 14 residues. V lost 4 bases and J 1 base, leaving 10 bases between the germline ends. Germline-derived CDR1 and CDR2 are SGHTA and FQGNSA. The CDR3 coding sequence is TGTGCCAGCAGCTCCCGACGGAGCCAAGAGACCCAGTACTTC. Encoded protein: CASSSRRSQETQYF.

V usage is TRBV18 and J usage is TRBJ2-7; possibly TRBD2 for D (6 bases). Trimming cost V 0 bases and J 10 bases, with 13 bases left between them. Germline CDR1 reads KGHSH; CDR2 reads LQKENI. The CDR3 consists of 13 residues. The CDR3 DNA sequence: TGTGCCAGCTCACCACCGGAGGGCATGGCCCAGTACTTC. Encoded protein: CASSPPEGMAQYF. The full variable domain, rest sourced from reference TRBV18 and TRBJ2-7, is NAGVMQNPRHLVRRRGQEARLRCSPMKGHSHVYWYRQLPEEGLKFMVYLQKENIIDESGMPKERFSAEFPKEGPSILRIQQVVRGDSAAYFCASSPPEGMAQYFGPGTRLTVT.